These 31 T cell receptor beta chains originate from one sample sequenced in a study of OX40 agonist ivuxolimab in advanced cancers. Method: immunoSEQ multiplex PCR; TCRdb's copy keeps in-frame clones and lacks some. Among 75,000 to 95,000 clones, approximately 83% were seen once, and the ten largest hold about 3%. This specimen consisted of CD4+ or CD8+ T cells sorted from blood, obtained in a trial of the OX40 agonist ivuxolimab. The receptors derive from an adult with an advanced solid tumor such as melanoma, head and neck, liver or kidney cancer.

The chain recombines TRBV5-1 with TRBJ2-2, with D uncertain. The CDR3 is 15 residues long. The V end lost 4 bases, the J end lost 3 bases, and 13 bases lay between the germline ends. Germline CDR1 SGHRS, CDR2 YFSETQ. Written as DNA, the CDR3 is TGCGCCAGCAGCAACGGAGATCTTCACACCGGGGAGCTGTTTTTT. The encoded protein is CASSNGDLHTGELFF. Combining the CDR3 with reference TRBV5-1 and TRBJ2-2 gives the whole variable domain KAGVTQTPRYLIKTRGQQVTLSCSPISGHRSVSWYQQTPGQGLQFLFEYFSETQRNKGNFPGRFSGRQFSNSRSEMNVSTLELGDSALYLCASSNGDLHTGELFFGEGSRLTVL.

The chain uses TRBV14 and TRBJ2-5; perhaps TRBD1 as D (6 bases). Germline lookup yields CDR1 SGHDN and CDR2 FVKESK. The CDR3 has 13 amino acids. Trimming stripped 8 bases from V and 5 bases from J, with 15 bases between. CDR3 residues: CASQRGGRETQYF. CDR3 DNA sequence: TGTGCCAGCCAGCGTGGGGGCCGGGAGACCCAGTACTTC.

V and J are TRBV28 and TRBJ1-1; D perhaps matches TRBD1 (5 bases). Trimming shortened V by 6 bases and J by 5 bases, and 16 bases separated the two germline ends. Germline CDR1 reads MDHEN; CDR2 reads SYDVKM. The CDR3 is 14 residues long. The DNA of the CDR3 is TGTGCCAGCAGCATCCCCGGGGGGGAGACTGAAGCTTTCTTT. This translates into CASSIPGGETEAFF.

The chain employs TRBV12-5 and TRBJ1-2, with a tentative D call TRBD1 (6 bases). The CDR3 contains 14 residues. The germline V gene encodes CDR1 LGHNT and CDR2 FRNRAP. Trimming removed 7 bases at V and 3 bases at J, with 15 bases between. In DNA, the CDR3 is TGTGCTAGTGTGGGGGGCACCTCCCACTATGGCTACACCTTC. Translating gives CASVGGTSHYGYTF.

The chain couples TRBV21-1 to TRBJ2-2; the D segment call TRBD1 is taken from the table without a DNA check. TRBV21-1 counts as a pseudogene. The CDR3 runs to 12 residues. DNA for the CDR3: TGTGCCAGCAGCGCCCGTGGCCGGGAGCTGTTTTTT. It translates to CASSARGRELFF.

The CDR3 DNA is TGTGCCAGCAGTTCCAGAGATAGCAATCAGCCCCAGCATTTT. Translation gives CASSSRDSNQPQHF. The V call is TRBV6-5, the J call TRBJ1-5, with D hard to call. Looked up from germline, CDR1 is MNHEY and CDR2 is SVGAGI. The CDR3 sequence is 14 residues long. V shed 4 bases and J shed 0 bases, with 7 bases lying between them.

This chain uses TRBV19 with TRBJ2-1, with 8 bases lining up with TRBD1. Germline V gene lookup returns CDR1 LNHDA and CDR2 SQIVND (reference sequence). The J segment lost 6 bases and the V segment lost 4 bases, leaving 8 bases of the junction unmatched. This CDR3 comprises 15 residues. The CDR3 sequence: CASSRPGQDSNEQFF. In DNA, the CDR3 is TGTGCCAGTAGTAGACCGGGACAGGATAGCAATGAGCAGTTCTTC.

The chain carries TRBV7-2 and TRBJ1-1; D ambiguous. This CDR3 region has 13 residues. Germline V lookup: CDR1 SGHTA, CDR2 FQGNSA. V was clipped by 3 bases and J by 7 bases, with 12 bases between them. CDR3 nucleotide sequence: TGTGCCAGCAGCTTTCGAGGGCGGCTTGAAGCTTTCTTT. Its protein product is CASSFRGRLEAFF.

This chain joins TRBV4-2 and TRBJ2-7, with D uncertain. V lost 2 bases, J lost 3 bases, and 11 bases lay in between. Germline CDR1 is LGHNA and CDR2 is YNFKEQ. The CDR3 runs 14 residues. The CDR3 nucleotides read TGTGCCAGCAGCCAAACACGGACGCTCTACGAGCAGTACTTC. Its protein product is CASSQTRTLYEQYF.

CDR3 nucleotide sequence: TGTGCCAGCTCGCCGCTAGATTCAGAGACCCAGTACTTC. Amino acids: CASSPLDSETQYF. The chain employs TRBV18 and TRBJ2-5, with D hard to call. Germline V gene sequence: CDR1 KGHSH, CDR2 LQKENI. The CDR3 consists of 13 residues. V lost 6 bases, J lost 4 bases, and 12 bases lay in between.

The chain recombines TRBV5-4 with TRBJ2-1, with 10 bases lining up with TRBD2. The V gene end was trimmed by 4 bases and the J gene end by 8 bases; junction bases not matched to a gene: 12. Per germline, CDR1 SGHNT and CDR2 YYREEE (reference sequence). The CDR3 extends over 16 amino acids. The CDR3 spells CASSPPLAGFSHEQFF. The DNA of the CDR3 is TGTGCCAGCAGCCCCCCACTAGCGGGGTTTTCGCATGAGCAGTTCTTC.

The chain recombines TRBV6-5 with TRBJ1-6; 8 bases align to TRBD1. Looked up from germline, CDR1 is MNHEY and CDR2 is SVGAGI. The ends lost 0 bases at V and 14 bases at J; junction bases unmatched: 6. The CDR3 sequence is 14 residues long. CDR3 region: CASSYSDREGSLHF. DNA for the CDR3: TGTGCCAGCAGTTACTCGGACAGGGAGGGTTCCCTCCACTTT.

This chain joins TRBV5-6 and TRBJ1-1; a possible D gene is TRBD1 (5 bases). V dropped 4 bases and J dropped 7 bases, with 11 bases sitting between them. This CDR3 is 12 amino acids long. Looked up from germline, CDR1 is SGHDT and CDR2 is YYEEEE. CDR3: CASSRSTVEAFF. The CDR3 coding sequence is TGTGCCAGCAGCCGATCGACAGTTGAAGCTTTCTTT. Full variable domain (outside the CDR3, taken from reference TRBV5-6 and TRBJ1-1): DAGVTQSPTHLIKTRGQQVTLRCSPKSGHDTVSWYQQALGQGPQFIFQYYEEEERQRGNFPDRFSGHQFPNYSSELNVNALLLGDSALYLCASSRSTVEAFFGQGTRLTVV.

This sequence joins TRBV2 and TRBJ1-1, with TRBD1 identical over 9 bases. Per the germline V gene, CDR1 is SNHLY and CDR2 is FYNNEI. The CDR3 consists of 15 residues. J lost 4 bases, V lost 5 bases, and 8 bases had no gene match. DNA for the CDR3: TGTGCCAGCAGTAACAAGGGACAGGGTGGCACTGAAGCTTTCTTT. It is translated as CASSNKGQGGTEAFF.

The rearrangement joins TRBV29-1 to TRBJ1-1; D unresolved. V was pared by 6 bases and J by 1 base, with 12 bases between. The CDR3 length is 13 residues. The germline V gene has CDR1 SQVTM and CDR2 ANQGSEA. CDR3 loop: CSVGLWGNTEAFF. Written as DNA, the CDR3 is TGCAGCGTCGGGCTTTGGGGGAACACTGAAGCTTTCTTT.

V is TRBV12-5 and J is TRBJ2-7; D tentatively fits TRBD1 or TRBD2 (6 bases each). The length of the CDR3 is 18 residues. Germline V CDR1 and CDR2: LGHNT, FRNRAP. Deletions cut 3 bases from V and 0 bases from J, with 21 bases between. CDR3 in amino acids: CASGFVVSKGGTSYEQYF. The CDR3, as DNA: TGTGCTAGTGGTTTTGTCGTTTCTAAGGGGGGTACCTCCTACGAGCAGTACTTC.

This chain joins TRBV30 and TRBJ1-3; D not resolved. V was pared by 7 bases and J by 0 bases, with 7 bases between. The germline gives CDR1 GTSNPN, CDR2 SVGIG (reference sequence). CDR3 length: 12 residues. CDR3 amino acids: CASEGSGNTIYF. Here the CDR3 DNA reads TGTGCCTCCGAGGGCTCTGGAAACACCATATATTTT.

This sequence joins TRBV7-8 and TRBJ1-6; 7 nucleotides match TRBD1. Per the germline V gene, CDR1 is SGHVS and CDR2 is FQNEAQ. J lost 4 bases, V lost 5 bases, and 8 bases had no gene match. CDR3 length equals 16 residues. In DNA form, the CDR3 reads TGTGCCAGCAGCCCCGGGACAGCCATTTATAATTCACCCCTCCACTTT. Protein sequence: CASSPGTAIYNSPLHF.

The chain uses TRBV2 and TRBJ1-1; D unresolved. Deletions cut 3 bases from V and 7 bases from J, with 9 bases between. The germline CDR1 and CDR2 sequences are SNHLY and FYNNEI. CDR3 length: 12 residues. For the CDR3, the DNA is TGTGCCAGCAGTGAGGCGCGGTTTGAAGCTTTCTTT. This encodes CASSEARFEAFF.

J is TRBJ1-5 and V is TRBV27; D is unresolved. This CDR3 has 14 amino acids. Germline CDR1 is MNHEY and CDR2 is SMNVEV (reference sequence). Between the trimmed V and J ends, which lost 4 bases and 1 base, there was a span of 8 bases. CDR3 loop: CASSSPGSNQPQHF. The CDR3 nucleotides read TGTGCCAGCAGTTCCCCGGGGAGCAATCAGCCCCAGCATTTT.

This chain uses TRBV19 with TRBJ2-3; D tentatively fits TRBD1 or TRBD2 (6 bases each). Germline CDR1 LNHDA, CDR2 SQIVND (reference sequence). The V and J ends lost 5 bases and 0 bases respectively, with 12 bases between them. The CDR3 has 15 amino acids. The CDR3 loop reads CASSSAGTSTDTQYF. The CDR3 DNA reads TGTGCCAGTAGTTCGGCGGGGACAAGCACAGATACGCAGTATTTT.

This clone was observed a handful of times. The chain links TRBV2 to TRBJ2-5; 10 bases are a match to TRBD2. The CDR3 length is 16 residues. Trimming cost V 7 bases and J 5 bases; bases outside gene matches: 13. Germline V gives CDR1 SNHLY, CDR2 FYNNEI. CDR3 in DNA: TGTGCCAGCAAAGCTACTAGCGGGATCCGCGGTGAGACCCAGTACTTC. This sequence encodes CASKATSGIRGETQYF.

This chain links TRBV7-9 with TRBJ2-7; 8 bases are a match to TRBD1. V shed 5 bases, J shed 2 bases, and the junction held 5 bases outside the gene matches. CDR1 and CDR2 from the germline V gene are SEHNR and FQNEAQ (reference sequence). CDR3 length equals 14 residues. The CDR3 nucleotides are TGTGCCAGCAGCGCCGGACAGGGCCCCTACGAGCAGTACTTC. It translates to CASSAGQGPYEQYF.

By sample fraction, this clone is medium-sized. The chain recombines TRBV19 with TRBJ1-2; D gene unclear. The CDR3 sequence is 17 residues long. Germline-derived CDR1 and CDR2 are LNHDA and SQIVND (reference sequence). V was trimmed by 7 bases and J by 2 bases, leaving 23 bases between them. The CDR3 coding sequence is TGTGCCAGTATGGAGATCTCGGCGGGGTTTAACAACTATGGCTACACCTTC. Translating gives CASMEISAGFNNYGYTF.

The chain links TRBV4-3 to TRBJ2-3; TRBD2 aligns across 10 bases. V lost 4 bases to trimming and J lost 4 bases; unmatched junction nucleotides: 8. Germline-derived CDR1 and CDR2 are LGHNA and YSLEER. The CDR3 extends over 16 amino acids. CDR3 nucleotide sequence: TGCGCCAGCAGCCTTTACTTTAGCGGGAGGTCAGATACGCAGTATTTT. Protein product: CASSLYFSGRSDTQYF.

This chain links TRBV29-1 with TRBJ1-2; D might be TRBD1 (6 bases). V was clipped by 5 bases and J by 5 bases, with 15 bases between them. This CDR3 is 13 amino acids long. Germline loops: CDR1 SQVTM, CDR2 ANQGSEA. The CDR3 DNA reads as TGCAGCGTTAGGTGGGGGGCGGAATATGGCTACACCTTC. Amino acids: CSVRWGAEYGYTF.

The sample holds one count of this clone. This chain joins TRBV5-4 and TRBJ2-1, with no clear D. CDR3 length equals 13 residues. The germline gives CDR1 SGHNT, CDR2 YYREEE (reference sequence). With 0 bases removed from V and 14 bases from J, the gap between germline ends came to 15 bases. The CDR3 region has the DNA TGTGCCAGCAGCTTGGCTCTTCAAAACGGAGAGTTCTTC. Translation gives CASSLALQNGEFF.

This clone was seen a single time. The rearrangement joins TRBV19 to TRBJ2-1, with 8 bases matching TRBD2. Germline loops: CDR1 LNHDA, CDR2 SQIVND (reference sequence). The trim removed 6 bases at V and 7 bases at J, leaving 11 bases unmatched. The CDR3 has 15 residues. The chain's CDR3 is CASSPTGGRRNEQFF. The CDR3 DNA follows: TGTGCCAGTAGCCCCACGGGCGGGAGGAGGAATGAGCAGTTCTTC.

The chain is built from TRBV2 and TRBJ1-3, with 9 bases aligning to TRBD1. V was pared by 7 bases and J by 4 bases, with 14 bases of the junction left unmatched. The germline gives CDR1 SNHLY, CDR2 FYNNEI. The CDR3 is 17 residues long. In DNA form, the CDR3 reads TGTGCCAGCACTCACCGGGACAGGGTATACTCCGGAAACACCATATATTTT. This gives the protein CASTHRDRVYSGNTIYF.

This chain joins TRBV10-3 and TRBJ1-6, with D uncertain. The V and J ends lost 4 bases and 6 bases respectively, with 13 bases between them. Germline values: CDR1 ENHRY, CDR2 SYGVKD. The CDR3 has 15 residues. DNA of the CDR3: TGTGCCATCAGTGCTCCCGGGCAGCCTAATTCACCCCTCCACTTT. Amino acid sequence: CAISAPGQPNSPLHF.

This clone occurred a few times. This rearrangement joins TRBV7-2 to TRBJ2-7; D is perhaps TRBD1 (6 bases). The CDR3 contains 14 residues. The germline V and J ends were trimmed by 2 bases and 4 bases, with 12 bases remaining between them. Germline V gene sequence: CDR1 SGHTA, CDR2 FQGNSA. The CDR3: CASSLYRESYEQYF. The CDR3 nucleotides read TGTGCCAGCAGCTTATACAGGGAATCTTACGAGCAGTACTTC.